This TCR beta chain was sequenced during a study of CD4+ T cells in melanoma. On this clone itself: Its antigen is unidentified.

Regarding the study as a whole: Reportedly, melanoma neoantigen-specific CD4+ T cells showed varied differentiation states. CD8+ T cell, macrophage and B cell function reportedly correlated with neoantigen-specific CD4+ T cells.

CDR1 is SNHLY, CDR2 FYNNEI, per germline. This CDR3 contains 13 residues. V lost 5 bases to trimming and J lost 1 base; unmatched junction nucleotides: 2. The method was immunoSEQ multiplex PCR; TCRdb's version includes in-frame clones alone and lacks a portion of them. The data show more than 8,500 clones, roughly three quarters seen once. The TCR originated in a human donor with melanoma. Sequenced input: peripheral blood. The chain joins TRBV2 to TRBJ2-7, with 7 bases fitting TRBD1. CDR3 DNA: TGTGCCAGCAGTAGACAGGGATCCTACGAGCAGTACTTC. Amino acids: CASSRQGSYEQYF.